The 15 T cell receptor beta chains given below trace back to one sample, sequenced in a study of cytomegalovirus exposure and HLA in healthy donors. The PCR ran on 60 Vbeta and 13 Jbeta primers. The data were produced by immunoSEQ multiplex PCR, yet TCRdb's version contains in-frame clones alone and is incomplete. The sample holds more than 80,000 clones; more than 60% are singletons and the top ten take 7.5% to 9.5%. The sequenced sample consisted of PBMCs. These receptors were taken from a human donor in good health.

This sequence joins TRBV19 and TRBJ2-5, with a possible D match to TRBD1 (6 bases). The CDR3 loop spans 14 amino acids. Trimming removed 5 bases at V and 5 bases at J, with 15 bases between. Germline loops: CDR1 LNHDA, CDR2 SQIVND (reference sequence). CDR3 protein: CASSVTGLKETQYF. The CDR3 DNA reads TGTGCCAGTAGTGTTACAGGGCTTAAGGAGACCCAGTACTTC.

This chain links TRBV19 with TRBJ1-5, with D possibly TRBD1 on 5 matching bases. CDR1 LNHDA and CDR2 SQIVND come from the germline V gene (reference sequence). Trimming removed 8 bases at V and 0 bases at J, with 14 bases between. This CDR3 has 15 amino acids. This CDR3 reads CASRKGAVSNQPQHF. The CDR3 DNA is TGTGCCAGTCGTAAAGGGGCAGTTAGCAATCAGCCCCAGCATTTT.

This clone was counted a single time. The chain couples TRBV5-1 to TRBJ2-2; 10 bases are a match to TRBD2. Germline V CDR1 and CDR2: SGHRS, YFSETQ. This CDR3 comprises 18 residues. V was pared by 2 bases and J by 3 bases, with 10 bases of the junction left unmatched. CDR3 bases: TGCGCCAGCAGCTTTGGTAATAGCGGGAGGTCCGACACCGGGGAGCTGTTTTTT. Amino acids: CASSFGNSGRSDTGELFF.

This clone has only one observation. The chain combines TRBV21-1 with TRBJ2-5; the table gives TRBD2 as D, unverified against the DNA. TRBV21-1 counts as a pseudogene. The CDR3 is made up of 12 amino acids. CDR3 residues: CASWWVSVTQYF. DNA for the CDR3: TGTGCCAGCTGGTGGGTCAGCGTGACCCAGTACTTC.

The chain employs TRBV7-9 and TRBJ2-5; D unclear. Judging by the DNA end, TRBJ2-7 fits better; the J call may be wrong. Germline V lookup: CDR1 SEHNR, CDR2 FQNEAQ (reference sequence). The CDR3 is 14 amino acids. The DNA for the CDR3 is TGTGCCAGCAGCCTACAGCAATCGGTCGACGAGCAGTACTTC. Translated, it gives CASSLQQSVDEQYF.

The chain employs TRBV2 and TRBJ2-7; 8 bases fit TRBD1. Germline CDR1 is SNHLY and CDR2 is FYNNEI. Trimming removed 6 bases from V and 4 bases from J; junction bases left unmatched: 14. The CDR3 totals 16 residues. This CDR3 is CASRGGQGAFLYEQYF. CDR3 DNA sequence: TGTGCCAGCAGAGGAGGACAGGGTGCATTTCTGTACGAGCAGTACTTC.

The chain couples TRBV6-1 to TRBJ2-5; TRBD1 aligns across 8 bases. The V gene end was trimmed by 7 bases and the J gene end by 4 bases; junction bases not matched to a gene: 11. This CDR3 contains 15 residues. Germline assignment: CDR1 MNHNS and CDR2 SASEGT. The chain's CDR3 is CASTPWTGFSETQYF. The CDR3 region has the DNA TGTGCCAGCACACCCTGGACAGGGTTTTCAGAGACCCAGTACTTC.

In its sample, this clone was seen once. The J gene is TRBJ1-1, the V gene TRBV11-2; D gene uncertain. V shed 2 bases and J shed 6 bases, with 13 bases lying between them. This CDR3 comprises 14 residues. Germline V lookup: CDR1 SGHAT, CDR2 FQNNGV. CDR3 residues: CASSLRGARAEAFF. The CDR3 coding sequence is TGTGCCAGCAGCTTACGAGGAGCGCGGGCTGAAGCTTTCTTT.

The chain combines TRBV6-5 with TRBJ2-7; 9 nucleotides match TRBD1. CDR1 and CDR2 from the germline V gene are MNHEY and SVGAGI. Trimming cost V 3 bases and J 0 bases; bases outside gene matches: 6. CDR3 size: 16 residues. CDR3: CASSYGGQGRSYEQYF. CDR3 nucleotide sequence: TGTGCCAGCAGTTATGGGGGACAGGGACGCTCCTACGAGCAGTACTTC.

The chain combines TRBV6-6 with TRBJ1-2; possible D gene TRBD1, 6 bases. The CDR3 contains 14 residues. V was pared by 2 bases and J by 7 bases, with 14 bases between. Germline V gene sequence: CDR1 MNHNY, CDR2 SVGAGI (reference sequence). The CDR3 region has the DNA TGTGCCAGCAGTTACGATATCAAAGGGGGTGGCTACACCTTC. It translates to CASSYDIKGGGYTF.

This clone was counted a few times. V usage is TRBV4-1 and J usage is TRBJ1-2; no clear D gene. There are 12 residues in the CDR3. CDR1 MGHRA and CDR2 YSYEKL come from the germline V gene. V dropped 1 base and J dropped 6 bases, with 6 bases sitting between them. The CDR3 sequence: CASSQAIDGYTF. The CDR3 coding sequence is TGCGCCAGCAGCCAAGCAATAGATGGCTACACCTTC.

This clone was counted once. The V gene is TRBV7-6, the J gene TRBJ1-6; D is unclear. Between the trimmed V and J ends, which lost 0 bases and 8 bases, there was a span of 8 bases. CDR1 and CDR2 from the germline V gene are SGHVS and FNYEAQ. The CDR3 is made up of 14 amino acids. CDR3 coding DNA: TGTGCCAGCAGCTTAGCAGTGACTGATTCACCCCTCCACTTT. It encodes CASSLAVTDSPLHF.

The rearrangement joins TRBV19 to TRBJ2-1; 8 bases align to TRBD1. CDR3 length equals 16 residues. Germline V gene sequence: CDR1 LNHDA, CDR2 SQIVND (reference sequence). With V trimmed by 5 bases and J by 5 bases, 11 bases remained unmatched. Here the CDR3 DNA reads TGTGCCAGTAGTCCGGTTGCGGGACAGGCTAACAATGAGCAGTTCTTC. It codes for CASSPVAGQANNEQFF.

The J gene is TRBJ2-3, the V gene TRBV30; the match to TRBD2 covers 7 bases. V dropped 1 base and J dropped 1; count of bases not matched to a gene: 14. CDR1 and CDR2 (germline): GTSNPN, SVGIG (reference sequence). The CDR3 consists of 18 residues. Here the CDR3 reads CAWSAGPLGGRGTDTQYF. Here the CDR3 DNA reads TGTGCCTGGAGTGCAGGCCCCTTGGGCGGGAGAGGCACAGATACGCAGTATTTT.

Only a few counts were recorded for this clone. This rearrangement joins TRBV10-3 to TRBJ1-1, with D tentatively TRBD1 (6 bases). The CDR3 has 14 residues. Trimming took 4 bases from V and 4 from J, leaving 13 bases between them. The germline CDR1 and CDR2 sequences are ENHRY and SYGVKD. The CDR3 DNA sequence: TGTGCCATCAGTGTGAACAGGGCCGGCACTGAAGCTTTCTTT. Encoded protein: CAISVNRAGTEAFF.